A selection of T cell receptor beta chains follows, all from one sample in a study of shared clonotypes between healthy human individuals. Clones were sequenced by immunoSEQ multiplex PCR, and TCRdb holds only the in-frame ones, with some missing. The data hold about 1.5 million clones, with roughly 98% observed a single time. The sample comprised naive CD4+ T cells sorted from blood. All receptors derive from a man aged 25 to 40 in good health. Both conserved end residues are part of each CDR3. A D gene is named only where the DNA matches it firmly. Only some rows state a clone size, as once, few, many or a class for expanded clones.

TRBJ2-7,TRBV18,TRBD1,NA,TGTGCCAGCTCACCATTGAGGGGGCTGAACGAGCAGTACTTC,CASSPLRGLNEQYF
TRBJ1-1,TRBV18,NA,NA,TGTGCCAGCTCACCAATCTTTTTTGGGGCCGCTGGAAAGGAAGCTTTCTTT,CASSPIFFGAAGKEAFF
TRBJ2-3,TRBV10-3,TRBD2,NA,TGTGCCATAGCCTCCGGGAGGGCCATAGATACGCAGTATTTT,CAIASGRAIDTQYF
TRBJ2-2,TRBV6-5,NA,NA,TGTGCCAGCAGTTACTCGAACTCAGCGAACACCGGGGAGCTGTTTTTT,CASSYSNSANTGELFF
TRBJ1-1,TRBV25-1,NA,NA,TGTGCCAGCAGTGATTCGGGCGAAGCTTTCTTT,CASSDSGEAFF
TRBJ2-1,TRBV27,TRBD1,NA,TGTGCCAGCAGTCCCACCGGACAGGGGGTATACTATGAGCAGTTCTTC,CASSPTGQGVYYEQFF
TRBJ2-7,TRBV7-2,NA,once,TGTGCCAGCAGCCGGCAGGGGAGGGCCTCTGCCTACGAGCAGTACTTC,CASSRQGRASAYEQYF
TRBJ2-1,TRBV7-2,NA,NA,TGTGCCAGCAGTTCTACGGGAGTCATGGGCCATGAGCAGTTCTTC,CASSSTGVMGHEQFF
TRBJ1-1,TRBV7-9,NA,NA,TGTGCCAGCACCTTCGGAGGGGAGAACACTGAAGCTTTCTTT,CASTFGGENTEAFF
TRBJ2-7,TRBV9,TRBD2,NA,TGTGCCAGCAGCGTCCCTAAGGGGAGCCTAGCGGGATTTCCAACGGGCTACGAGCAGTACTTC,CASSVPKGSLAGFPTGYEQYF
TRBJ1-1,TRBV6-5,TRBD1,NA,TGTGCCAGCAGTTACCCCGGGACAGGCAACACTGAAGCTTTCTTT,CASSYPGTGNTEAFF
TRBJ2-7,TRBV28,TRBD2,once,TGTGCCAGCAGCTTCGCTACCGGGACTAGCGGGCCCGAGCAGTACTTC,CASSFATGTSGPEQYF
TRBJ2-5,TRBV5-4,TRBD2,NA,TGTGCCAGCAGCACCCGGACTAGCGGGATCGAGACCCAGTACTTC,CASSTRTSGIETQYF
TRBJ2-5,TRBV5-1,TRBD2,NA,TGCGCCAGCAGCTCCGCCTTAGCGGGAGGAGAGACCCAGTACTTC,CASSSALAGGETQYF
TRBJ2-7,TRBV10-3,NA,NA,TGTGCCATCAGTGAGTGGTCGGGTGGGGAATCCTACGAGCAGTACTTC,CAISEWSGGESYEQYF
TRBJ2-1,TRBV29-1,NA,NA,TGCAGCGTTGCACGGCAGTTCTTC,CSVARQFF
TRBJ1-2,TRBV11-2,TRBD1,NA,TGTGCCAGCAGCTCGCCGGGACAGGGCGTCTCCACAAACTATGGCTACACCTTC,CASSSPGQGVSTNYGYTF
TRBJ2-3,TRBV29-1,NA,NA,TGCAGCGACAGGGCAGATACGCAGTATTTT,CSDRADTQYF
TRBJ2-1,TRBV29-1,TRBD2,NA,TGCAGCGTTGGTTGGCGGGAGGTCGATGAGCAGTTCTTC,CSVGWREVDEQFF
TRBJ2-7,TRBV5-4,TRBD2,once,TGTGCCAGCAGCTTTCCGGGACTAGCGGGAGAGGGGGAACTCTACGAGCAGTACTTC,CASSFPGLAGEGELYEQYF
TRBJ2-7,TRBV10-2,NA,NA,TGCGCCAGCGGGGGGCTGGGTTCCTACGAGCAGTACTTC,CASGGLGSYEQYF
TRBJ2-7,TRBV6-5,TRBD2,NA,TGTGCCAGCAGTTTAACGCCAGCGGGAGGCGCCTACGAGCAGTACTTC,CASSLTPAGGAYEQYF
TRBJ2-2,TRBV4-3,TRBD2,NA,TGCGCCAGCTCCGAGGTAGCGGGAGCGAACACCGGGGAGCTGTTTTTT,CASSEVAGANTGELFF
TRBJ1-5,TRBV27,TRBD1,NA,TGTGCCAGCAGTTGGGGCCACAGGGGCCCAAATCAGCCCCAGCATTTT,CASSWGHRGPNQPQHF
TRBJ1-1,TRBV7-9,NA,NA,TGTGCCAGCGGCGGGCTTGAAGCTTTCTTT,CASGGLEAFF
TRBJ2-3,TRBV11-3,TRBD2,NA,TGTGCCAGCAGCTTACGACTAGCGGGAGAAGGCGATACGCAGTATTTT,CASSLRLAGEGDTQYF
TRBJ1-2,TRBV25-1,NA,NA,TGTGCCAGCAGTGAACCGGAGGGGTTGGGCTATGGCTACACCTTC,CASSEPEGLGYGYTF
TRBJ2-1,TRBV29-1,NA,NA,TGCAGCGTTGTTAGGAAAGAGCAGTTCTTC,CSVVRKEQFF
TRBJ2-7,TRBV28,NA,NA,TGTGCCAGCAGTTCGGGGGACACCTTAGCCTACGAGCAGTACTTC,CASSSGDTLAYEQYF
TRBJ1-5,TRBV9,NA,once,TGTGCCAGCAGCGTAGCTCCGGCGGAAGGGCCCCAGCATTTT,CASSVAPAEGPQHF
TRBJ2-7,TRBV5-1,NA,NA,TGCGCCAGCAGCTTGGAGGCGGCGAGCTACGAGCAGTACTTC,CASSLEAASYEQYF
TRBJ1-5,TRBV5-1,TRBD1,NA,TGCGCCAGCAGCCCGGTGACAGGGCACAATCAGCCCCAGCATTTT,CASSPVTGHNQPQHF
TRBJ2-1,TRBV2,NA,NA,TGTGCCAGCAGGGGGGACAGGACTAGCTACAATGAGCAGTTCTTC,CASRGDRTSYNEQFF
TRBJ2-7,TRBV28,TRBD2,NA,TGTGCCAGCAGCGGTAGGACTAGCGGGGCCTACGAGCAGTACTTC,CASSGRTSGAYEQYF
TRBJ2-1,TRBV11-2,TRBD2,NA,TGTGCCAGCAGCCCTATAGGCGGGAGGTTTTACAATGAGCAGTTCTTC,CASSPIGGRFYNEQFF
TRBJ2-1,TRBV7-9,TRBD2,NA,TGTGCCAGCAGCAGAACTAGCGGGAGGGCCGCGTACAATGAGCAGTTCTTC,CASSRTSGRAAYNEQFF
TRBJ2-5,TRBV5-1,NA,NA,TGCGCCAGCAGTGCGAAAGAGACCCAGTACTTC,CASSAKETQYF
TRBJ1-1,TRBV5-1,TRBD1,NA,TGCGCCAGCAGCCTCACAGGGGCGAACACTGAAGCTTTCTTT,CASSLTGANTEAFF
TRBJ2-1,TRBV15,NA,NA,TGTGCCACCAGCAGAGGTACAGGGACCCATGAGCAGTTCTTC,CATSRGTGTHEQFF